One and the same sample provided the 7 T cell receptor beta chains below, sequenced in a study of human T cells and chemical hapten exposure. Noted time point: pre-sensitization, week 0. As to treatment: therapeutic diphenylcyclopropenone sensitization with weekly scalp DPC. TCRdb analysed the RACE reads with MiXCR anew, one entry per CDR3 protein. Among about 300,000 distinct CDR3 sequences listed, 5.5% were seen once. The input for sequencing was whole blood, taken in connection with sensitization to the hapten diphenylcyclopropenone (DPC). Receptor source: a woman aged 18-29 years with alopecia areata. Some clones in this sample may be carry-over from other donors' samples.

The chain combines TRBV7-9 with TRBJ1-1; D call uncertain. Germline CDR1 and CDR2: SEHNR and FQNEAQ (reference sequence). The CDR3 has 13 amino acids. The ends were cut back, 2 bases at V and 1 base at J, with 5 bases in the middle. The CDR3 loop reads CASSLKTNTEAFF. In nucleotides, the CDR3 is TGTGCCAGCAGCTTAAAGACGAACACTGAAGCTTTCTTT.

Ten or more counts support this clonotype. The chain has TRBV20-1 and TRBJ1-1; TRBD1 is a possible D gene (6 bases). The CDR3 runs 13 residues. Trimming took off 4 bases at V and 3 bases at J, with 12 bases between the two ends. Germline V gene data show CDR1 as DFQATT and CDR2 as SNEGSKA (reference sequence). CDR3 amino acids: CSATGGRDTEAFF. CDR3 in DNA: TGCAGTGCTACGGGGGGCAGGGACACTGAAGCTTTCTTT.

In its sample, this clonotype was seen a few times. The V gene is TRBV24-1, the J gene TRBJ2-1, with 15 bases that match TRBD2. V dropped 3 bases and J dropped 7; count of bases not matched to a gene: 9. This CDR3 comprises 18 residues. Germline CDR1 KGHDR, CDR2 SFDVKD. CDR3 sequence reads: CATSDPASGLAGGNEQFF. The CDR3 coding sequence is TGTGCCACCAGTGATCCAGCTTCGGGACTAGCGGGGGGAAATGAGCAGTTCTTC.

In its sample, this clonotype was seen many times. The chain is built from TRBV7-9 and TRBJ2-1; D is unresolved. CDR3 length: 15 residues. Germline V CDR1 and CDR2: SEHNR, FQNEAQ (reference sequence). V gave up 2 bases and J gave up 0 bases, with 8 bases separating them. The CDR3 is CASSLQAFSYNEQFF. The CDR3 nucleotides are TGTGCCAGCAGCTTACAGGCCTTCTCCTACAATGAGCAGTTCTTC.

This clonotype appeared many times. The chain joins TRBV5-1 to TRBJ2-7; D is perhaps TRBD1 (6 bases). Germline CDR1 is SGHRS and CDR2 is YFSETQ. V lost 4 bases to trimming and J lost 3 bases, with 14 bases between them. This CDR3 contains 14 residues. CDR3 amino acids: CASSPPDSFYEQYF. The CDR3 coding sequence is TGCGCCAGCAGCCCGCCGGACAGTTTCTACGAGCAGTACTTC. Supplemented by reference TRBV5-1 and TRBJ2-7, the full variable domain reads KAGVTQTPRYLIKTRGQQVTLSCSPISGHRSVSWYQQTPGQGLQFLFEYFSETQRNKGNFPGRFSGRQFSNSRSEMNVSTLELGDSALYLCASSPPDSFYEQYFGPGTRLTVT.

This clonotype was detected ten times or more. The gene calls are TRBV29-1 and TRBJ2-3; 7 nucleotides align to TRBD1. Germline CDR1 and CDR2: SQVTM and ANQGSEA. Unmatched junction bases numbered 6, after V lost 7 bases and J lost 2 bases. The CDR3 length is 13 residues. The CDR3 region is CSATGPFTDTQYF. The CDR3 nucleotides read TGCAGCGCGACAGGGCCTTTCACAGATACGCAGTATTTT.

This clonotype was seen only a few times. The chain combines TRBV5-5 with TRBJ2-5; 12 positions agree with TRBD2. Germline CDR1 reads SGHKS; CDR2 reads YYEKEE (reference sequence). The junction had 5 bases not matched to a gene; V was cut back by 3 bases and J by 2 bases. The CDR3 loop spans 16 amino acids. The CDR3 reads CASSSTSGGPQETQYF. CDR3 DNA: TGTGCCAGCAGCTCGACTAGCGGGGGTCCTCAAGAGACCCAGTACTTC. The full variable domain, rest sourced from reference TRBV5-5 and TRBJ2-5, is DAGVTQSPTHLIKTRGQQVTLRCSPISGHKSVSWYQQVLGQGPQFIFQYYEKEERGRGNFPDRFSARQFPNYSSELNVNALLLGDSALYLCASSSTSGGPQETQYFGPGTRLLVL.